This T cell receptor beta chain was captured by sequencing in a study of T cell responses to AZD1222 COVID-19 vaccine. Method: immunoSEQ multiplex PCR; TCRdb's copy keeps in-frame clones and lacks some. The sample carries about 110,000 clones, more than 70% recorded once. Trimming took 4 bases from V and 2 from J, leaving 8 bases between them. The CDR3 runs to 13 residues. CDR1 SGHAT and CDR2 FQNNGV come from the germline V gene. The chain recombines TRBV11-2 with TRBJ1-2, with no clear D. This receptor was obtained from an adult in good health. Sequenced here: peripheral blood, sampled on day 0 of MenACWY control vaccination. CDR3 nucleotide sequence: TGTGCCAGCAGCTCAGGACGGAACTATGGCTACACCTTC. It translates to CASSSGRNYGYTF. The full variable domain, its missing parts supplied by reference TRBV11-2 and TRBJ1-2, is EAGVAQSPRYKIIEKRQSVAFWCNPISGHATLYWYQQILGQGPKLLIQFQNNGVVDDSQLPKDRFSAERLKGVDSTLKIQPAKLEDSAVYLCASSSGRNYGYTFGSGTRLTVV.